These 9 T cell receptor beta chains share one sample of origin, sequenced in a study of shared clonotypes between healthy human individuals (dated by TCRdb to 2018 to 2021). Libraries were constructed by the immunoSEQ multiplex PCR assay. TCRdb provides this immuneACCESS table in a form limited to in-frame rearrangements. Some clones are lacking; in checked studies, under half of them reflect an unresolved V gene, and why the rest are absent is not known. This sample holds about 470,000 clones; 79% were observed only once. The ten top clones hold roughly 13% of the sample. Sequenced sample: PBMCs. Receptor source: a woman in her thirties or forties in good health. Some clones in this sample may be carry-over from other donors' samples.

The chain is built from TRBV7-9 and TRBJ2-1; TRBD1 agrees at 7 bases. The ends lost 3 bases at V and 9 bases at J; junction bases unmatched: 8. Germline V gives CDR1 SEHNR, CDR2 FQNEAQ (reference sequence). The CDR3 length is 14 residues. The CDR3: CASSFGDRVGEQFF. The CDR3 DNA reads as TGTGCCAGCAGCTTTGGAGACAGGGTAGGTGAGCAGTTCTTC.

The CDR3 loop is CASGTVNTEAFF. CDR3 DNA sequence: TGTGCCAGCGGCACAGTGAACACTGAAGCTTTCTTT. The V gene is TRBV28, the J gene TRBJ1-1; the D is unclear. The V gene's germline CDR1 is MDHEN and CDR2 SYDVKM. With 8 bases removed from V and 0 bases from J, the gap between germline ends came to 7 bases. The CDR3 covers 12 residues.

The chain links TRBV28 to TRBJ2-7; 7 nucleotides match TRBD1. The length of the CDR3 is 15 residues. The ends lost 4 bases at V and 5 bases at J; junction bases unmatched: 11. CDR1 MDHEN and CDR2 SYDVKM come from the germline V gene. The CDR3 is CASSSSGTVSNEQYF. The CDR3, as DNA: TGTGCCAGCAGTTCTTCCGGGACAGTTAGTAACGAGCAGTACTTC.

The chain recombines TRBV6-1 with TRBJ2-7; 10 nucleotides agree with TRBD2. This CDR3 has 15 residues. J gave up 5 bases and V 6 bases, and 10 bases lay outside the gene matches. The V gene's germline CDR1 is MNHNS and CDR2 SASEGT. CDR3 in DNA: TGTGCCAGCAGCCCCCCAGCGGGAGGGCCCCACGAGCAGTACTTC. Amino acid sequence: CASSPPAGGPHEQYF.

The chain has TRBV7-2 and TRBJ2-7; D unresolved. Germline V gene data show CDR1 as SGHTA and CDR2 as FQGNSA. This CDR3 is 16 amino acids long. Trimming removed 0 bases at V and 4 bases at J, with 16 bases between. CDR3 loop: CASSLAHPAYIYEQYF. The CDR3 DNA sequence: TGTGCCAGCAGCTTAGCGCACCCAGCGTACATTTACGAGCAGTACTTC.

The CDR3 is CASSFPLAGINEQFF. The CDR3 DNA sequence: TGTGCCAGCAGTTTCCCACTAGCGGGAATAAATGAGCAGTTCTTC. The chain couples TRBV27 to TRBJ2-1; 10 nucleotides line up with TRBD2. V dropped 3 bases and J dropped 7; count of bases not matched to a gene: 6. Germline assignment: CDR1 MNHEY and CDR2 SMNVEV (reference sequence). The CDR3 totals 15 residues.

V and J are TRBV5-1 and TRBJ1-3, with unresolved D. Deletions cut 1 base from V and 0 bases from J, with 11 bases between. CDR1 SGHRS and CDR2 YFSETQ come from the germline V gene. The CDR3 spans 16 residues. The CDR3 is CASSLTGINSGNTIYF. The CDR3, as DNA: TGCGCCAGCAGCTTGACCGGGATTAACTCTGGAAACACCATATATTTT.

The genes are TRBV19 and TRBJ2-3; D possibly corresponds to TRBD1 (6 bases). Germline V gene sequence: CDR1 LNHDA, CDR2 SQIVND (reference sequence). This CDR3 comprises 14 residues. Trimming took off 5 bases at V and 1 base at J, with 10 bases between the two ends. CDR3 protein: CASSEQGGTDTQYF. The CDR3 bases are TGTGCCAGTAGTGAACAGGGAGGCACAGATACGCAGTATTTT.

This chain joins TRBV9 and TRBJ2-5; 8 bases map to TRBD2. Losses at the gene ends were 0 bases for V and 4 bases for J; bases not matched to a gene: 11. This CDR3 is 17 amino acids long. The germline CDR1 and CDR2 sequences are SGDLS and YYNGEE. The CDR3, as DNA: TGTGCCAGCAGCGTAGCTTCTACGGGACTAGAAGGAGAGACCCAGTACTTC. Protein sequence: CASSVASTGLEGETQYF.